Listed below are T cell receptor beta chains from one sample, sequenced in a study of blood T cells in healthy people across ages. TCRdb re-analysed the 5' RACE reads in MiXCR, keeping a single row per CDR3 protein. Counted here are approximately 960,000 distinct CDR3 sequences, 29% occurring once; the ten biggest clones make up 10%. Another study also made use of these data, one on T cells of mothers and their children.

The sequencing input was blood. The receptors here all came from a woman aged 40 to 50 in good health. The CDR3 runs from the conserved cysteine through the conserved F or W. Each record gives: V gene, D gene, J gene, clone size, CDR3 DNA, CDR3 protein. A D gene is named only where the DNA matches it firmly. Only part of the rows carry a size: once, few, many, or a class if the clone is expanded.

>TRBV11-3|-|TRBJ2-3|few
TGTGCCAGCAGCGCTAGCGTAGCTAGCACAGATACGCAGTATTTT
CASSASVASTDTQYF
>TRBV20-1|-|TRBJ1-4|-
TGCAGTGCTAGAAAGGGGACTGAGAATGAAAAACTGTTTTTT
CSARKGTENEKLFF
>TRBV7-2|TRBD1|TRBJ1-2|-
TGTGCCAGCAGCCCCGGGGACAGCGGGATGTATGGCAACACCTTC
CASSPGDSGMYGNTF
>TRBV20-1|TRBD1|TRBJ2-1|once
TGCAGTGCTAGGGGACAGAACCACAATGAGCAGTTCTTC
CSARGQNHNEQFF
>TRBV18|-|TRBJ2-1|-
TGTGCCAGCTCACCTTATGGCCTTCTGAAGTCCTACAATGAGCAGTTCTTC
CASSPYGLLKSYNEQFF
>TRBV27|-|TRBJ1-2|many
TGTGCCAGCAGTCCAATAGCTAACTATGGCTACACCTTC
CASSPIANYGYTF
>TRBV7-2|-|TRBJ2-6|many
TGTGCCAGCAGACCAGGGGTTGGGTCTGGGGCCAACGTCCTGACTTTC
CASRPGVGSGANVLTF
>TRBV3-1|-|TRBJ2-1|-
TGTGCCAGCAGCCAAGTGCGCGACAAGCAGTTCTTC
CASSQVRDKQFF
>TRBV9|TRBD2|TRBJ2-3|-
TGTGCCAGCAGCGTAGACACTGGCGGGGGGATCGCGACAGATACGCAGTATTTT
CASSVDTGGGIATDTQYF
>TRBV3-1|-|TRBJ2-7|few
TGTGCCGGCAGCCAAGTAAGCCAGGGCGAGCAGTACTTC
CAGSQVSQGEQYF
>TRBV4-1|-|TRBJ1-4|-
TGCGCCAGCAGCCAAGTTGGGAGACGTGCAACTAATGAAAAACTGTTTTTT
CASSQVGRRATNEKLFF
>TRBV7-9|TRBD2|TRBJ2-3|-
TGTGCCAGCAGCCCTTGGGGTAGCGGGGGCACAGATACGCAGTATTTT
CASSPWGSGGTDTQYF
>TRBV20-1|-|TRBJ2-4|few
TGCAGTGCGCCGCGGGACCTAAAAAACATTCAGTACTTC
CSAPRDLKNIQYF
>TRBV7-2|TRBD1|TRBJ1-1|-
TGTGCCAGCAGCTTCAGGGGGCGCGACACTGAAGCTTTCTTT
CASSFRGRDTEAFF
>TRBV4-3|-|TRBJ1-1|-
TGCGCCAGCAGCCAAGACCTGGGGGGGGGGACTGAAGCTTTCTTT
CASSQDLGGGTEAFF
>TRBV5-1|-|TRBJ1-2|few
TGCGCCAGCAGCTTGGCCGGGGGGCTAGGGTATGGCTACACCTTC
CASSLAGGLGYGYTF
>TRBV5-1|-|TRBJ2-7|-
TGCGCCAGCAGCTTGGTCACAGTATCCTACGAGCAGTACTTC
CASSLVTVSYEQYF
>TRBV7-9|TRBD2|TRBJ2-7|-
TGTGCCAGCTCCAGAGCGGGAGTTCTCGACGAGCAGTACTTC
CASSRAGVLDEQYF
>TRBV18|-|TRBJ2-1|-
TGTGCCAGCTCACCACCCGGGAGCATGGGCTACAATGAGCAGTTCTTC
CASSPPGSMGYNEQFF
>TRBV20-1|TRBD1|TRBJ1-2|-
TGCAGTGCTCCTCTCTTGACAGGGAACTATGACAAGTATGGCTACACCTTC
CSAPLLTGNYDKYGYTF
>TRBV5-5|-|TRBJ2-3|-
TGTGCCAGCAGCTTGGACAGGGTCGATACGCGGTATTTT
CASSLDRVDTRYF
>TRBV20-1|TRBD2|TRBJ2-5|many
TGCAGTGCTCAGACTAGCGGGGGGCAAGGAGAGACCCAGTACTTC
CSAQTSGGQGETQYF
>TRBV5-1|-|TRBJ1-2|few
TGCGCCAGCAGCCGGGCCCCGCAGGGGAGCGCGAATGGCTACACCTTC
CASSRAPQGSANGYTF
>TRBV2|-|TRBJ1-5|-
TGTGCCAGCGGTAGTCAGGGGAGCAATCAGCCCCAGCATTTT
CASGSQGSNQPQHF
>TRBV12-3/TRBV12-4|TRBD1|TRBJ1-2|-
TGTGCCAGCACGCTACAGGGGCCCAATTGGAGGAGTGGCTACACCTTC
CASTLQGPNWRSGYTF
>TRBV19|-|TRBJ2-7|many
TGTGCCAGTAGTCCAAACACAGTAGAACCCCCCTACGAGCAGTACTTC
CASSPNTVEPPYEQYF
>TRBV6-6|-|TRBJ1-6|-
TGTGCCAGCAACAGACAGGAAAAGAATTCACCCCTCCACTTT
CASNRQEKNSPLHF
>TRBV24-1|-|TRBJ2-7|many
TGTGCCACCAGTGATTTCGGCAGCGAGCAGTACTTC
CATSDFGSEQYF
>TRBV6-1|-|TRBJ1-5|few
TGTGCCAGCAGTGAAGGCAGAAGCCGGTCATATAGCAATCAGCCCCAGCATTTT
CASSEGRSRSYSNQPQHF
>TRBV29-1|-|TRBJ2-7|-
TGCAGCGTTGACCTAGACAACTACGAGCAGTACTTC
CSVDLDNYEQYF
>TRBV4-2|-|TRBJ2-1|-
TGTGCCAGCAGCCAAGCGGGGGACTTCTACAATGAGCAGTTCTTC
CASSQAGDFYNEQFF
>TRBV12-3/TRBV12-4|TRBD1|TRBJ1-2|-
TGTGCCAGCAGTTTTTGGGACAGGGGGCGGGGCTACACCTTC
CASSFWDRGRGYTF